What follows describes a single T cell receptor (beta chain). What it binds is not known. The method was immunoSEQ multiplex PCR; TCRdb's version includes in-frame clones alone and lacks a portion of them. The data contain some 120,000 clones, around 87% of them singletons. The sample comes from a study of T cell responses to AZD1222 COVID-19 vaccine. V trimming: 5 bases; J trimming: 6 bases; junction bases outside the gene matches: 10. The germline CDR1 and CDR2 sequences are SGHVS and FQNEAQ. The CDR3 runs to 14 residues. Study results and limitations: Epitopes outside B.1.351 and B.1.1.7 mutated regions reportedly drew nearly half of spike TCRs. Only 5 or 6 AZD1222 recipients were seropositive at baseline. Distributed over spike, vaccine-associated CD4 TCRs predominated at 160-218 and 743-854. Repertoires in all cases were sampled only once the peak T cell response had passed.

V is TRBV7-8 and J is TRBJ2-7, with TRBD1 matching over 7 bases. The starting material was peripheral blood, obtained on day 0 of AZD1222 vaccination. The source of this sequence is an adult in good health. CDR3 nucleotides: TGTGCCAGCAGCGCCCGACAGGGAATCTTCGAGCAGTACTTC. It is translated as CASSARQGIFEQYF. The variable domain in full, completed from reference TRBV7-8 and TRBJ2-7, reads GAGVSQSPRYKVAKRGQDVALRCDPISGHVSLFWYQQALGQGPEFLTYFQNEAQLDKSGLPSDRFFAERPEGSVSTLKIQRTQQEDSAVYLCASSARQGIFEQYFGPGTRLTVT.